This record concerns one TCR beta chain sequence. This clone was counted between two and nine times. Its antigen is still unknown. No much larger clone is present one base from it, and per-base qualities are unavailable. This sample is part of a study of cytomegalovirus exposure and HLA in healthy donors (TCRdb year 2017). Regarding the research as a whole: An earlier analysis of 587 of the donors reported over 250 Gb of sequence data and around 100 million unique TCR beta sequences obtained from roughly 170 million T cells. An early release covering just under 650 HLA-typed donors comprised about 320 gigabases of sequencing data and around 86 million unique TCR sequences. Of the 398 genotyped donors, 81% fell in the genetic ancestry cluster associated with self-reported Caucasian donors. The study was designed to test whether signatures of past pathogen exposure could be identified by cataloging public T cell receptors. The study used immunosequencing to profile the T cell repertoires of some 600 subjects and linked those repertoires to cytomegalovirus serostatus. Along with the approximately 650-subject first cohort, a separate validation cohort of over a hundred different subjects was used. High-throughput TCR immunosequencing, statistical association of individual TCRs with disease status, and machine learning were combined to predict cytomegalovirus infection status. A later analysis re-examined previously published TCR beta repertoires from more than 550 donors and added high-resolution HLA genotyping to investigate patterns of TCR occurrence. The later analysis used no new phenotypic data to find candidate immune exposures, relying instead on TCR beta sequences and their occurrence across donors. An earlier analysis of several hundred of the donors applied high-throughput TCR beta sequencing to assess whether each TCR beta V gene segment acted as functional or pseudogenic. Donor age, sex, ethnicity and CMV serostatus were compiled together with the repertoire data. In a later genetic analysis, genome-wide SNP genotypes for about three fifths of the roughly 670 donors were used, and that subset was treated as a discovery cohort. All discovery cohort repertoires had been generated using a single sequencing platform. HLA typing covered class I and class II loci at four-digit resolution. The number of typed donors differed by locus: 629-630 for A, B, C, DRB1 and DQB1; approximately 530 for DQA1; approximately 600 for DPA1; and around 490 for DPB1. Because of strong linkage in the cohort, five DR-DQ haplotypes were treated as single units for association and clustering. Across roughly 420 genotyped donors of the cohort, an average of about 200,000 unique TCR beta nucleotide sequences per donor were sequenced, and 15% to 20% of those sequences were non-productive.

There are 16 amino acids in the CDR3, from cysteine to phenylalanine inclusive. Of all the DNA, just the CDR3 is kept, 48 bases in frame from base 1. From V the trimming removes 5 bases and from J it removes 2 bases, while the gene matches leave 8 bases of the junction unaccounted for. Based on the germline V gene, the CDR1 and CDR2 sequences are SGHTA and FQGNSA. Overall study results and their limits: The earlier analysis of approximately 590 of the donors excluded roughly 17 rarely observed V segments, including chromosome 9 orphons, because counts were too low. Sequencing depth was assumed to be roughly uniform across donors in the presence/absence analyses, though that assumption may not hold. For the cohort, immune exposure information was limited to CMV serostatus. At a false discovery rate of 0.05, a later analysis linked about 16,000 TCR beta sequences to specific HLA alleles. The authors suggested that the approach could potentially be extended to other disease states and immunological phenotypes. In a later genetic analysis, a missense DCLRE1C variant was associated with V-gene and J-gene trimming of TCR beta chains, and the association was replicated in an independent cohort. An earlier analysis of around 540 of the donors showed that most TCR beta V segments appeared in productive rearrangements either about 87% or about 30% of the time, which broadly matched IMGT annotations. Assigning TCR associations to individual alleles was difficult when HLA alleles, especially DR and DQ, strongly co-occurred. A further reported finding was that TCR beta sequences accurately predicted the HLA-A and HLA-B alleles for most subjects in the first cohort. A later analysis found that HLA-associated TCR beta chains were more clonally expanded and had lower generation probabilities than equally common non-associated chains. Correlated functional status among segregating V segments might be attributable to linkage disequilibrium, but an unknown experimental factor could not be ruled out. In a later analysis, most CMV-associated TCR beta chains were found to appear HLA-restricted, with HLA associations seemingly driven largely by CMV exposure. A cluster of highly shared sequence variants was judged likely to represent a technical artifact of the sequencing pipeline. Some IMGT-functional V segments, including TRBV6-2 and TRBV6-3, could not be distinguished by the 87-base-pair reads and were therefore excluded. In a later analysis, TCR association rates were found to vary across HLA loci, with the most associated TCRs seen for DRB1 alleles and the fewest for HLA-C alleles. In the study, approximately 150 TCR beta chains were listed as associated with cytomegalovirus. A few of the identified cytomegalovirus-associated TCR beta chains were confirmed in vitro to be specific for cytomegalovirus antigens. While some public TCRs were present in many individuals, most TCR sequences turned up only very rarely across donors. Because HLA typing was missing for some donors at each locus, association tests included only the typed subset. The cohort was sequenced for TCR beta chains only, and without alpha or paired-chain data the features that could be detected were limited. According to a later analysis, parvovirus B19, influenza, CMV and Epstein-Barr virus appeared linked to several top co-occurrence clusters. Compared with the 666-donor mean, donors in an Asian-associated ancestry cluster had fewer N-insertions in productive TCRs, according to a later genetic analysis. The classifier was reported to diagnose cytomegalovirus status with high specificity and sensitivity in both the original and validation cohorts.

The cohort was made up of about 610 healthy bone marrow donors. At the time of sampling, all cohort members were nominally healthy, though unrecorded immune exposures were likely present. The donor was CMV seronegative and belonged to the group of around 400 seronegative cohort members. Every donor gave a peripheral blood sample, and the peripheral blood mononuclear cells from that sample were used for TCR beta sequencing. Genomic DNA was extracted from the blood cell samples with the Qiagen DNeasy Blood Extraction Kit. The receptor library was made with the immunoSEQ multiplex PCR assay. The multiplex PCR relied on a mix of 60 forward primers for TCR Vbeta segments and 13 reverse primers for TCR Jbeta segments. A multiplex PCR assay on genomic DNA amplified the CDR3 region of rearranged TCR beta genes. The Illumina HiSeq System was used to sequence the amplified TCR beta libraries as 87-base-pair reads. In the authors' own workflow: In a later analysis, around 80 million unique TCR beta chains were counted across the roughly 700 repertoires, and roughly 11 million of these chains were shared by at least two donors. To remove PCR and sequencing errors, raw reads were error-corrected and collapsed into unique sequences using a nearest-neighbor algorithm that merged closely related sequences. V, D and J gene segments were assigned by aligning CDR3 sequences to IMGT reference sequences. For a sequence to be retained, at least a six-nucleotide match to both a V gene segment and a J gene segment was required. Rearrangements were classified as productive when the CDR3 lacked stop codons and remained in frame with V and J, and all other rearrangements were classified as non-productive. Following IMGT convention, CDR3 was defined as the stretch from the second conserved V-encoded cysteine up to the conserved J-encoded phenylalanine. In an earlier analysis of 500 to 650 of the donors, sequences lacking an unambiguous match to a single V gene segment were excluded. An earlier analysis of 587 of the donors called V segments functional above 56.7% productive rearrangements and segregating when the between-donor standard deviation exceeded 5%. To diagnose cytomegalovirus status from the catalog of TCR beta chain sequences, a statistical classification framework was built. V and J gene assignment, in a later analysis, came from comparing TCR nucleotide sequences with IMGT/GENE-DB human TR gene sequences. Using the TCRdist pipeline, a later analysis assigned CDR3 sequences along with most-parsimonious VDJ recombination scenarios. In a later analysis, each TCR beta chain was defined by its CDR3 amino acid sequence together with its V-gene family, and reads lacking a unique V-gene family were excluded. To address suspected cross-contamination and a sequencing artifact, a later analysis removed a few hundred highly shared, low-generation-probability nucleotide sequences. In a later analysis, a clonal expansion index for each public chain was calculated from normalized within-repertoire ranks of inferred template counts. In a later analysis, generation probabilities were computed with a VDJ recombination model fitted to out-of-frame rearrangements, and the resulting probabilities were checked against IGoR. In a later analysis, TCR-TCR, TCR-HLA and TCR-CMV co-occurrence was scored with hypergeometric tests, and a repertoire-size bias correction was applied to TCR pairs. To estimate false discovery rates, a later analysis permuted the HLA or CMV assignments 20 times. In a later analysis, co-occurring TCRs were grouped using DBSCAN, with TCRdist sequence similarity added in when clustering inside HLA-allele-positive subsets. For co-occurrence clustering, repertoires with fewer than 30,000 or more than 120,000 public chains were excluded, along with roughly 5 repertoires with anomalous nucleotide sharing. TCRdb took over this immuneACCESS table, retaining in-frame rearrangements with V and J assigned. Such tables are incomplete; in checked studies, under half of the missing clones stem from an unresolved V gene, and the remainder is unexplained. That table supplies the V and J calls and clone size; D and trimming were determined from the DNA. Here the sample has over 150,000 clones; 82% occur a single time. The ten largest make up approximately 0.092% of the sample.

The chain employs TRBV7-2 and TRBJ2-7, and 11 junction bases match TRBD2. Sequencing was carried out using PBMCs. The TCR comes from a boy under 10 years old in good health and CMV-seronegative. The DNA is TGTGCCAGCAGCGCCTCTAGCGGGGGGCCCGCCTACGAGCAGTACTTC. This translates into CASSASSGGPAYEQYF.